The 8 T cell receptor beta chains in this list originate from one sample, sequenced in a study of blood T cell repertoires in COVID-19. Sequencing used immunoSEQ multiplex PCR; TCRdb keeps in-frame clones, though not all of them. The repertoire consists of fewer than 250,000 clones, with roughly 83% occurring once and the leading ten covering roughly 2%. The sequencing sample was made of PBMCs or T cells enriched from blood (not recorded which). The source is a woman aged 45-59 years who had recovered from COVID-19.

This sequence joins TRBV7-9 and TRBJ1-1; tentatively, D is TRBD1 (5 bases). Trimming took 1 base from V and 3 from J, leaving 12 bases between them. The CDR3 consists of 15 residues. Looked up from germline, CDR1 is SEHNR and CDR2 is FQNEAQ (reference sequence). The CDR3 loop is CASSLVVGPDTEAFF. The CDR3 coding sequence is TGTGCCAGCAGCTTAGTGGTGGGGCCGGACACTGAAGCTTTCTTT. Drawing the rest from reference TRBV7-9 and TRBJ1-1, the complete variable domain is DTGVSQNPRHKITKRGQNVTFRCDPISEHNRLYWYRQTLGQGPEFLTYFQNEAQLEKSRLLSDRFSAERPKGSFSTLEIQRTEQGDSAMYLCASSLVVGPDTEAFFGQGTRLTVV.

A single count supports this clone. The CDR3 nucleotides are TGTGCCAGCAGTCCAGGGAGTTCGCGGGGAGAGACCCAGTACTTC. It encodes CASSPGSSRGETQYF. The V and J genes are TRBV27 and TRBJ2-5; perhaps TRBD2 as D (6 bases). The V gene's germline CDR1 is MNHEY and CDR2 SMNVEV (reference sequence). The CDR3 spans 15 residues. Trimming stripped 5 bases from V and 4 bases from J, with 17 bases between.

The chain employs TRBV7-8 and TRBJ2-7; weak D call: TRBD1 (6 bases). V was trimmed by 4 bases and J by 5 bases, leaving 12 bases between them. The CDR3 sequence is 13 residues long. CDR1 and CDR2 from the germline V gene are SGHVS and FQNEAQ. The CDR3, as DNA: TGTGCCAGCAGCTCGCAGGGGTCCCACGAGCAGTACTTC. Translating it yields CASSSQGSHEQYF.

The chain has TRBV10-3 and TRBJ1-2; D ambiguous. CDR3 length: 12 amino acids. The germline V gene encodes CDR1 ENHRY and CDR2 SYGVKD. V was cut by 11 bases and J by 0 bases, with 10 bases left in between. The CDR3 DNA reads as TGTGCCCTACGAGCTACTAACTATGGCTACACCTTC. It specifies CALRATNYGYTF.

The chain uses TRBV7-2 and TRBJ1-2; perhaps TRBD1 as D (5 bases). The germline V gene encodes CDR1 SGHTA and CDR2 FQGNSA. The CDR3 contains 15 residues. V gave up 3 bases and J gave up 2 bases, with 13 bases separating them. The CDR3 DNA reads as TGTGCCAGCAGCTTCAGCCAGGGAGGCAACTATGGCTACACCTTC. It is translated as CASSFSQGGNYGYTF. Drawing the rest from reference TRBV7-2 and TRBJ1-2, the complete variable domain is GAGVSQSPSNKVTEKGKDVELRCDPISGHTALYWYRQSLGQGLEFLIYFQGNSAPDKSGLPSDRFSAERTGGSVSTLTIQRTQQEDSAVYLCASSFSQGGNYGYTFGSGTRLTVV.

The chain combines TRBV9 with TRBJ1-1; the match to TRBD1 covers 7 bases. The CDR3 consists of 15 residues. Germline values: CDR1 SGDLS, CDR2 YYNGEE. V was clipped by 0 bases and J by 2 bases; unmatched bases: 4. The CDR3, as DNA: TGTGCCAGCAGCGTAGGCGGACAGGCCAACACTGAAGCTTTCTTT. It yields the protein CASSVGGQANTEAFF.

The chain employs TRBV19 and TRBJ2-1; D uncertain. The CDR3 is made up of 15 amino acids. Trimming removed 5 bases from V and 2 bases from J, with 13 bases in between. Looked up from germline, CDR1 is LNHDA and CDR2 is SQIVND (reference sequence). The CDR3 here is CASSPLVLTYNEQFF. The DNA of the CDR3 is TGTGCCAGTAGTCCATTAGTACTTACCTACAATGAGCAGTTCTTC.

J is TRBJ2-7 and V is TRBV19, with a tentative D call TRBD2 (7 bases). CDR3 size: 13 residues. The ends were cut back, 8 bases at V and 4 bases at J, with 15 bases in the middle. Germline V lookup: CDR1 LNHDA, CDR2 SQIVND (reference sequence). The DNA for the CDR3 is TGTGCCAGTCGGCGCGGGGGCGGATACGAGCAGTACTTC. It codes for CASRRGGGYEQYF.